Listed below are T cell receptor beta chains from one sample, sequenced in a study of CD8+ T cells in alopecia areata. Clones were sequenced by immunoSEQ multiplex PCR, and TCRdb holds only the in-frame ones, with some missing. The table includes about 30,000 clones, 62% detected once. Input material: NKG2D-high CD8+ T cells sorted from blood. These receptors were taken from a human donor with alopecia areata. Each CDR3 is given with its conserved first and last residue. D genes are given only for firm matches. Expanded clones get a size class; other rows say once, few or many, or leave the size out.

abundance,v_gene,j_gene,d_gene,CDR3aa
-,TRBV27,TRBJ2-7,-,CASSPGTAYEQYF
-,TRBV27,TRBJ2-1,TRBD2,CASSILSGAYNEQFF
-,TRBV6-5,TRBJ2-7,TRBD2,CASRIAGASYEQYF
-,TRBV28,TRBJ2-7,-,CASSLRGTLSYEQYF
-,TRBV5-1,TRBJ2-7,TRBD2,CASSQGLAGALSEQYF
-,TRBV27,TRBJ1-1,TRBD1,CASRPGTGGTEAFF
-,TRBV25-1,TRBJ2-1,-,CASSELGKREQFF
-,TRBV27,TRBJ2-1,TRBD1,CASRHPSDRGKDEQFF
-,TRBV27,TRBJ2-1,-,CASSLSGVAGAYNEQFF
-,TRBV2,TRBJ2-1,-,CASSDPSSIEQFF
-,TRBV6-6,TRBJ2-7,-,CASSYESSYEQYF
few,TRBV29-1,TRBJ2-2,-,CSVVFGGSTGELFF
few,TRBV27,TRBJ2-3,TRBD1,CASSLVGTGADTQYF
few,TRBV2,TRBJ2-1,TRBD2,CASTQGLAGARYNEQFF
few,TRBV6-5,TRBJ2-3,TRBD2,CASSLGTPGGGTQYF
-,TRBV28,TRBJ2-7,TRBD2,CASSPMGLAGPTEQYF
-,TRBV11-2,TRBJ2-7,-,CASSLDPARIYEQYF
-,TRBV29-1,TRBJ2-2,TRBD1,CSVADWDRGTGELFF
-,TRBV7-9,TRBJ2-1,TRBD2,CASSLFSGRSYEQFF
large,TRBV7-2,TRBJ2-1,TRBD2,CASSLGLAGGNEQFF
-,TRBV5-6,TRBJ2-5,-,CASIPLGGLQETQYF
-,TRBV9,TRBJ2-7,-,CASSVGFQGLWGEQYF
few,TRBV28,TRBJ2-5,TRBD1,CASVDRAETQYF
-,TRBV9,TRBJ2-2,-,CASSVADVGARELFF
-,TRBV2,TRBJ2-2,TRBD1,CASRTGTGVNTGELFF
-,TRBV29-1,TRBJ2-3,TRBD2,CSVERLADYTDTQYF
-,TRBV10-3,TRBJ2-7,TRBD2,CAISEIATSGYEQYF
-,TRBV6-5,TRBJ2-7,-,CASSYSAATEQYF
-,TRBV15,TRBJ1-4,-,CATSRVGARDEKLFF
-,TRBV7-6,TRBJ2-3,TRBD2,CASSLNSGGASDTQYF
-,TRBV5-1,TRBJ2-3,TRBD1,CASSPLGDRGTDTQYF
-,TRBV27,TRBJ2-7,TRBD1,CASRQQGVYEQYF
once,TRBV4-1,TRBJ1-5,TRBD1,CASSGTGEGGQPQHF
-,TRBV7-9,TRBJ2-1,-,CASSFLTVTDPNYNEQFF
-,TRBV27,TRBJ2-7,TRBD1,CASSPRDRVSYEQYF
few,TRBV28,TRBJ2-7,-,CASSSLGDEQYF
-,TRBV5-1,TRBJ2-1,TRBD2,CASSVQLAGGPSEQFF
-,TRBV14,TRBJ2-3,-,CASSQDAAGPGTDTQYF
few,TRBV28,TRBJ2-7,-,CASSLLGTVVSEQYF
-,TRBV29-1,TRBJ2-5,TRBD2,CSVGLAGGMGTQYF
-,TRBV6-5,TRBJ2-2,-,CASSRGAANTGELFF
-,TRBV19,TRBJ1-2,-,CASSPDTGDGYTF
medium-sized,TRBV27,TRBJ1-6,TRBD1,CASSSGGLNSPLHF
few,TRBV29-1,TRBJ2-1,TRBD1,CSVVDRGGYNEQFF
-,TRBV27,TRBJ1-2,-,CASSLGGVNYGYTF
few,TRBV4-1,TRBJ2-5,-,CASSPHGRGETQYF
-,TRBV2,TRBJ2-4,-,CASSDNGPKNIQYF
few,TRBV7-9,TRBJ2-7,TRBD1,CASRFPGQGEHEQYF
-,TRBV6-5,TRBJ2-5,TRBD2,CASSYSSGGFQETQYF
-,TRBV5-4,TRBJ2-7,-,CASSLEQNPYEQYF
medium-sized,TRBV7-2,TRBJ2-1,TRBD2,CASSLGLAGTYSEQFF